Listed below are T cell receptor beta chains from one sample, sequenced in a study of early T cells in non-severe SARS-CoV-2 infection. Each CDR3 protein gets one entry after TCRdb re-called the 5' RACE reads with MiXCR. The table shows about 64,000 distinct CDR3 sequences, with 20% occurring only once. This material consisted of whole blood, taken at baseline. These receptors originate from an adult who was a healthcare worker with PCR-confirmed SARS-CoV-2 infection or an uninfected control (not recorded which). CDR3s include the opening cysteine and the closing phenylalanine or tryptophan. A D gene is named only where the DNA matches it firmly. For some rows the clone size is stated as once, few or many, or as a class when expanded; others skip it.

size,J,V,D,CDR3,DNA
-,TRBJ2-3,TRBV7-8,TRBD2,CASTPNSGGYTQYF,TGTGCCAGCACCCCGAATAGCGGGGGTTATACGCAGTATTTT
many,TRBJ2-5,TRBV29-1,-,CSVEGRVDQETQYF,TGCAGCGTTGAAGGCAGGGTGGACCAAGAGACCCAGTACTTC
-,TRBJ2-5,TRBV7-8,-,CASSLGRVQETQYF,TGTGCCAGCAGCTTGGGCAGGGTCCAAGAGACCCAGTACTTC
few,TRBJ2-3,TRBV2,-,CASSRGVLDTQYF,TGTGCCAGCAGTAGGGGAGTACTGGATACGCAGTATTTT
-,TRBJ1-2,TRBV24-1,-,CATSGGSDYGYTF,TGTGCCACCAGTGGAGGGTCGGACTATGGCTACACCTTC
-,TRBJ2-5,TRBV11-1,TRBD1,CASSNRQGYQETQYF,TGTGCCAGCAGCAACCGACAGGGTTACCAAGAGACCCAGTACTTC
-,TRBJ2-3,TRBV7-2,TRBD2,CASRHPGGDTQYF,TGTGCCAGCAGACATCCGGGGGGAGATACGCAGTATTTT
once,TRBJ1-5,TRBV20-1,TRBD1,CSATGGGQPQHF,TGCAGTGCTACAGGGGGCGGTCAGCCCCAGCATTTT
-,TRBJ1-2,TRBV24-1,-,CATSQGLGYGYTF,TGTGCCACCAGTCAAGGGCTGGGCTATGGCTACACCTTC
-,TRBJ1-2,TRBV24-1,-,CATSVYIARSHYGYTF,TGTGCCACCAGTGTTTATATTGCCCGCTCTCACTATGGCTACACCTTC
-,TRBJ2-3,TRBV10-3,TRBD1,CAISDRRQGDTDTQYF,TGTGCCATCAGTGACCGAAGACAGGGTGATACAGATACGCAGTATTTT
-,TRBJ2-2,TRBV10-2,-,CASTPRLGEKTGELFF,TGCGCCAGCACTCCCCGTTTGGGGGAGAAGACCGGGGAGCTGTTTTTT
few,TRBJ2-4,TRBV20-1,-,CSASWRILAKNIQYF,TGCAGTGCTAGTTGGCGGATCCTAGCCAAAAACATTCAGTACTTC
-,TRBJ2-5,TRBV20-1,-,CSADGPGETQYF,TGCAGTGCTGACGGCCCGGGGGAGACCCAGTACTTC
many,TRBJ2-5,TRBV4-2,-,CASSQDRQTQETQYF,TGTGCCAGCAGCCAAGATCGGCAGACGCAAGAGACCCAGTACTTC
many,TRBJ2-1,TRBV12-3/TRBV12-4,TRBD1,CASRGLSTGGTYNEQFF,TGTGCCAGCAGGGGATTATCGACAGGGGGCACCTACAATGAGCAGTTCTTC
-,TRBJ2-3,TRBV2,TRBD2,CASTAGTQYF,TGTGCCAGCACAGCGGGGACGCAGTATTTT
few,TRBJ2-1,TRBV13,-,CASSFRAGSSYNEQFF,TGTGCCAGCAGCTTCAGGGCGGGGAGCTCCTACAATGAGCAGTTCTTC
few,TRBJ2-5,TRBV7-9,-,CASSPFDRRLQETQYF,TGTGCCAGCAGCCCCTTTGACAGGAGATTACAAGAGACCCAGTACTTC
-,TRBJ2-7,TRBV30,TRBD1,CACTSGGPRTYEQYF,TGTGCCTGTACCTCAGGGGGACCGAGGACCTACGAGCAGTACTTC
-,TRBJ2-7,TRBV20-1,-,CSATEGVSYEQYF,TGCAGTGCTACGGAAGGGGTATCCTACGAGCAGTACTTC
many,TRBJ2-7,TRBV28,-,CASSPSTRRGTYEQYF,TGTGCCAGCAGTCCCTCTACTAGACGAGGAACCTACGAGCAGTACTTC
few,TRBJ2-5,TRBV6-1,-,CASSAPRSRYF,TGTGCCAGCAGTGCTCCGAGGTCCCGGTACTTC
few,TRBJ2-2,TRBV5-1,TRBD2,CASSLLAGDNTGELFF,TGCGCCAGCAGCTTACTAGCGGGGGACAACACCGGGGAGCTGTTTTTT
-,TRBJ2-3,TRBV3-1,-,CASSQVRGPLPQYF,TGTGCCAGCAGCCAGGTCCGGGGTCCCTTGCCGCAGTATTTT
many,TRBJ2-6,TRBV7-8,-,CASSWAGLKANVLTF,TGTGCCAGCAGCTGGGCGGGACTGAAGGCCAACGTCCTGACTTTC
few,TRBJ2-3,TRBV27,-,CASSDRSGGDTQYF,TGTGCCAGCAGTGACAGGTCCGGAGGGGATACGCAGTATTTT
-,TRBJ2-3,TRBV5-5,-,CASSRQGTATSTDTQYF,TGTGCCAGCAGCAGGCAAGGGACGGCAACTAGCACAGATACGCAGTATTTT